This is a list of T cell receptor beta chains from one sample in a study of OX40 agonist ivuxolimab in advanced cancers. Data came from immunoSEQ multiplex PCR; TCRdb stores just in-frame clones and leaves some out. The sample gives about 62,000 clones, over 90% of which show up once; 13% is in the top ten. Here the sequenced sample was CD4+ or CD8+ T cells sorted from blood, taken in a trial of the OX40 agonist ivuxolimab. All receptors derive from an adult with an advanced solid tumor such as melanoma, head and neck, liver or kidney cancer. CDR3s include the opening cysteine and the closing phenylalanine or tryptophan.

>TRBV4-1|17
CASSQSGGKSSYNEQFF
>TRBV15|11
CATSTGRGYTF
>TRBV7-8|15
CASSRTIGRGLEQYF
>TRBV29-1|13
CSVEGSPGYEQYF
>TRBV5-1|15
CASSSPGQGRYEQYF
>TRBV27|13
CASSLGTQNIQYF
>TRBV7-6|13
CASSLGENTEAFF
>TRBV28|13
CASMWIQGNTIYF
>TRBV5-1|15
CASSLGASGYNEQFF
>TRBV19|15
CASSIRDNPYNEQFF
>TRBV5-4|14
CASSLRGAGNEQFF
>TRBV6-5|13
CASSYGPLNEQFF
>TRBV28|14
CASSRTTRGETQYF
>TRBV7-8|16
CASSSGSGQGSNEQFF
>TRBV6-5|14
CASSYSSTQETQYF
>TRBV5-5|14
CASNLRNSNTEAFF
>TRBV7-7|13
CASSLFRQETQYF
>TRBV7-9|13
CASPDRDAGELFF
>TRBV4-1|14
CASSRSPDGNTIYF
>TRBV27|14
CASSLGTRSNEQFF